The table lists the clone carrying this T cell receptor beta chain with a count of one. The sample originates from a study of blood T cell repertoires in COVID-19. Overall study context: Whether acute or convalescent, the COVID-19 samples came from the United States, Italy and Spain.

In the original analysis: Amplification of reference gene primers provided the estimated nucleated cell counts. Measured with immunoSEQ multiplex PCR; TCRdb has only the in-frame clones, and not every one. V, J and clone size derive from that table, while D and trimming were established from the DNA sequence. This table has under 200,000 clones, 70% to 90% appearing once. Material: peripheral blood. The sequence was collected from a man in his fifties or sixties with active or convalescent COVID-19.

CDR3 in amino acids: CASSLNLGSGMYGYTF. CDR3 nucleotides: TGTGCCAGCAGCTTAAATCTGGGAAGCGGAATGTATGGCTACACCTTC. The V and J genes are TRBV7-9 and TRBJ1-2; D ambiguous. Looked up from germline, CDR1 is SEHNR and CDR2 is FQNEAQ (reference sequence). The CDR3 has 16 amino acids. The V gene lost 2 bases and the J gene lost 5 bases, with 18 bases spanning the gap.